These 30 T cell receptor beta chains came from one sample sequenced in a study of technical replicates of blood from four donors. Clones were read by immunoSEQ multiplex PCR, and TCRdb kept only the in-frame ones, dropping some. The sample lists about 15,000 clones, 85% to 90% occurring once. Specimen: PBMCs. These receptors all stem from a human donor in good health.

This clone was observed a handful of times. This chain joins TRBV6-5 and TRBJ1-5; TRBD1 is a possible D gene (6 bases). Trimming cost V 6 bases and J 0 bases, with 12 bases left between them. The CDR3 contains 15 residues. The germline gives CDR1 MNHEY, CDR2 SVGAGI. Here the CDR3 DNA reads TGTGCCAGCAGAACACAGGGTAATAGCAATCAGCCCCAGCATTTT. Its protein is CASRTQGNSNQPQHF.

This rearrangement joins TRBV28 to TRBJ2-1; 12 nucleotides agree with TRBD2. The CDR3 has 16 amino acids. V lost 3 bases to trimming and J lost 9 bases; unmatched junction nucleotides: 9. Per the germline V gene, CDR1 is MDHEN and CDR2 is SYDVKM. CDR3 in DNA: TGTGCCAGCAGTTTTGGGCTAGCGGGAGGGTTTAGTGAGCAGTTCTTC. Encoded protein: CASSFGLAGGFSEQFF.

This clone appeared a few times. The chain carries TRBV6-1 and TRBJ1-1, with TRBD1 as a possible D gene (5 bases). V was clipped by 3 bases and J by 3 bases, with 14 bases between them. This CDR3 is 15 amino acids long. The germline gives CDR1 MNHNS, CDR2 SASEGT. The CDR3 sequence: CASSDGGKGDTEAFF. As DNA, the CDR3 is TGTGCCAGCAGTGATGGGGGGAAAGGGGACACTGAAGCTTTCTTT.

The V and J genes are TRBV15 and TRBJ1-1; weak D call: TRBD1 (6 bases). Germline loops: CDR1 LNHNV, CDR2 YYDKDF (reference sequence). CDR3 length: 16 residues. V lost 1 base, J lost 2 bases, and 14 bases lay in between. The CDR3 DNA reads as TGTGCCACCAGCAGAGCTTGGACAGTAGGCAACACTGAAGCTTTCTTT. Protein: CATSRAWTVGNTEAFF.

This chain uses TRBV5-1 with TRBJ2-5; D is ambiguous. Deletions cut 7 bases from V and 4 bases from J, with 8 bases between. CDR1 and CDR2 from the germline V gene are SGHRS and YFSETQ. The CDR3 is made up of 11 amino acids. CDR3 DNA: TGCGCCAGCGGGCCCGGAGAGACCCAGTACTTC. Translating gives CASGPGETQYF.

In this sample, this clone turned up a few times. The V gene is TRBV5-5, the J gene TRBJ2-2; 10 bases agree with TRBD2. With 4 bases clipped from V and 0 bases from J, the junction kept 3 bases outside the gene matches. Germline V gene lookup returns CDR1 SGHKS and CDR2 YYEKEE (reference sequence). CDR3 length equals 16 residues. The CDR3 DNA follows: TGTGCCAGCAGCCAGGGGACTAGCGCGAACACCGGGGAGCTGTTTTTT. Protein product: CASSQGTSANTGELFF.

The chain is built from TRBV9 and TRBJ1-1; D remains ambiguous. The CDR3 length is 15 residues. Germline CDR1 SGDLS, CDR2 YYNGEE. The V gene lost 4 bases and the J gene lost 4 bases, with 17 bases spanning the gap. Written as DNA, the CDR3 is TGTGCCAGCAGCCCAAGTTGGGGAGTAGGCACTGAAGCTTTCTTT. Its protein product is CASSPSWGVGTEAFF.

CDR3 sequence (DNA): TGTGCCAGCAGTGAGGGTGCTAATGAAAAACTGTTTTTT. Translated: CASSEGANEKLFF. This chain connects TRBV28 to TRBJ1-4; D uncertain. The CDR3 sequence is 13 residues long. Per germline, CDR1 MDHEN and CDR2 SYDVKM. V was pared by 5 bases and J by 3 bases, with 7 bases between.

The chain links TRBV19 to TRBJ2-1, with D hard to call. With 5 bases removed from V and 4 bases from J, the gap between germline ends came to 6 bases. Germline V CDR1 and CDR2: LNHDA, SQIVND (reference sequence). This CDR3 is 12 amino acids long. The CDR3 here is CASSYIYNEQFF. For the CDR3, the DNA is TGTGCCAGTAGTTACATTTACAATGAGCAGTTCTTC. The entire variable domain, with the rest obtained from reference TRBV19 and TRBJ2-1, is as follows: DGGITQSPKYLFRKEGQNVTLSCEQNLNHDAMYWYRQDPGQGLRLIYYSQIVNDFQKGDIAEGYSVSREKKESFPLTVTSAQKNPTAFYLCASSYIYNEQFFGPGTRLTVL.

The table lists this clone with a few counts. This chain joins TRBV6-5 and TRBJ2-7, with 8 bases that match TRBD1. J gave up 1 base and V 6 bases, and 5 bases lay outside the gene matches. The CDR3 spans 14 residues. Germline V gene data show CDR1 as MNHEY and CDR2 as SVGAGI. Here the CDR3 DNA reads TGTGCCAGCAGCCCCAGGACAGGGTCCTACGAGCAGTACTTC. Residues: CASSPRTGSYEQYF.

The chain links TRBV29-1 to TRBJ1-4; a weak D match, TRBD1 (6 bases). Germline-derived CDR1 and CDR2 are SQVTM and ANQGSEA. Trimming removed 7 bases at V and 7 bases at J, with 10 bases between. This CDR3 is 11 amino acids long. CDR3 protein: CSAGQPEKLFF. The CDR3 DNA follows: TGCAGCGCCGGACAGCCTGAAAAACTGTTTTTT. The full variable domain, completed using reference TRBV29-1 and TRBJ1-4, is SAVISQKPSRDICQRGTSLTIQCQVDSQVTMMFWYRQQPGQSLTLIATANQGSEATYESGFVIDKFPISRPNLTFSTLTVSNMSPEDSSIYLCSAGQPEKLFFGSGTQLSVL.

The chain combines TRBV12-5 with TRBJ2-2; D perhaps matches TRBD2 (5 bases). V lost 2 bases, J lost 5 bases, and 12 bases lay in between. The CDR3 has 15 amino acids. The germline gives CDR1 LGHNT, CDR2 FRNRAP. DNA for the CDR3: TGTGCTAGTGGTTTGAGCGGTGTTGGTACCGGGGAGCTGTTTTTT. Protein sequence: CASGLSGVGTGELFF.

The chain combines TRBV5-4 with TRBJ1-4; D is uncertain. The CDR3 totals 16 residues. V gave up 4 bases and J gave up 0 bases, with 13 bases separating them. In germline, CDR1 is SGHNT, CDR2 YYREEE (reference sequence). In nucleotides, the CDR3 is TGTGCCAGCAGCCGGGGAGATTCGGCAACTAATGAAAAACTGTTTTTT. Encoded protein: CASSRGDSATNEKLFF.

V usage is TRBV11-2 and J usage is TRBJ2-1, with 12 bases fitting TRBD2. CDR3 length equals 19 residues. Germline V gene lookup returns CDR1 SGHAT and CDR2 FQNNGV. J was trimmed by 5 bases and V by 0 bases; bases with no gene match: 11. CDR3 protein: CASSLDRGLAGGWDNEQFF. In DNA, the CDR3 is TGTGCCAGCAGCTTAGATCGGGGGCTAGCGGGAGGGTGGGACAATGAGCAGTTCTTC.

This chain joins TRBV5-1 and TRBJ1-1; D perhaps matches TRBD1 (5 bases). The length of the CDR3 is 15 residues. V was trimmed by 3 bases and J by 10 bases, leaving 22 bases between them. CDR1 is SGHRS, CDR2 YFSETQ, per germline. The DNA of the CDR3 is TGCGCCAGCAGCTCGTTCCAGAGCCGCGCGGGGGGAGCTTTCTTT. The encoded protein is CASSSFQSRAGGAFF.

The V gene is TRBV9, the J gene TRBJ2-1; D not resolved. Per germline, CDR1 SGDLS and CDR2 YYNGEE. V shed 0 bases and J shed 2 bases, with 18 bases lying between them. The CDR3 contains 18 residues. The CDR3 protein is CASSVAPRLVSTYNEQFF. In DNA, the CDR3 is TGTGCCAGCAGCGTAGCCCCCCGGCTAGTAAGTACCTACAATGAGCAGTTCTTC.

This clone was recorded only once. The chain is built from TRBV7-3 and TRBJ2-6, with a weak D call TRBD2 (5 bases). The CDR3 runs 16 residues. V lost 1 base and J lost 0, with 7 bases in between. Germline CDR1 and CDR2: SGHTA and FQGTGA. In DNA form, the CDR3 reads TGTGCCAGCAGCTTAATGGCGGGCTCTGGGGCCAACGTCCTGACTTTC. Its protein is CASSLMAGSGANVLTF.

The sample holds a few counts of this clone. The gene calls are TRBV5-1 and TRBJ1-1; unclear D gene. The CDR3 is 14 residues long. Germline V gene sequence: CDR1 SGHRS, CDR2 YFSETQ. The V and J ends lost 4 bases and 2 bases respectively, with 12 bases between them. DNA of the CDR3: TGCGCCAGCAGCGTGGACTCTACTAACACTGAAGCTTTCTTT. Translating it yields CASSVDSTNTEAFF.

J is TRBJ2-7 and V is TRBV19; 8 bases map to TRBD2. The V gene end was trimmed by 0 bases and the J gene end by 2 bases; junction bases not matched to a gene: 0. The CDR3 consists of 14 residues. Per the germline V gene, CDR1 is LNHDA and CDR2 is SQIVND (reference sequence). Here the CDR3 DNA reads TGTGCCAGTAGTATAGACGGGAGGGCCTACGAGCAGTACTTC. This translates into CASSIDGRAYEQYF.

V gene TRBV9 combines with J gene TRBJ2-5; 10 bases agree with TRBD1. The J segment lost 5 bases and the V segment lost 6 bases, leaving 7 bases of the junction unmatched. The CDR3 covers 14 residues. Germline V gene data show CDR1 as SGDLS and CDR2 as YYNGEE. This chain's CDR3 is CASTRQGAWETQYF. Written as DNA, the CDR3 is TGTGCCAGCACAAGACAGGGGGCTTGGGAGACCCAGTACTTC.

The rearrangement joins TRBV19 to TRBJ2-1, with 10 positions matching TRBD1. J gave up 6 bases and V 7 bases, and 12 bases lay outside the gene matches. CDR1 LNHDA and CDR2 SQIVND come from the germline V gene (reference sequence). This CDR3 is built from 16 residues. CDR3 DNA sequence: TGTGCCAGTACCCCGAGACAGGGGGCGCTTACCAATGAGCAGTTCTTC. Its translation is CASTPRQGALTNEQFF.

This clone was counted between two and nine times. This chain connects TRBV7-9 to TRBJ2-1, with no clear D. The germline V gene has CDR1 SEHNR and CDR2 FQNEAQ (reference sequence). The CDR3 length is 13 residues. V was clipped by 4 bases and J by 8 bases, with 12 bases between them. The DNA for the CDR3 is TGTGCCAGCAGCTCCCCACCGGTAGATGAGCAGTTCTTC. Translated, it gives CASSSPPVDEQFF.

The chain joins TRBV5-6 to TRBJ2-5, with TRBD1 matching over 7 bases. This CDR3 is 15 amino acids long. In germline, CDR1 is SGHDT, CDR2 YYEEEE. J lost 4 bases, V lost 3 bases, and 9 bases had no gene match. The CDR3 DNA reads as TGTGCCAGCAGCTCTACTACAGGGGCCGGAGAGACCCAGTACTTC. The encoded protein is CASSSTTGAGETQYF.

This chain links TRBV2 with TRBJ1-3; D not resolved. Trimming stripped 0 bases from V and 3 bases from J, with 12 bases between. This CDR3 has 16 residues. The germline CDR1 and CDR2 sequences are SNHLY and FYNNEI. The CDR3 DNA follows: TGTGCCAGCAGTGAAGCGCTTGAGGGATATGGAAACACCATATATTTT. Its protein is CASSEALEGYGNTIYF.

The V gene is TRBV6-6, the J gene TRBJ1-2; TRBD1 aligns across 7 bases. With 7 bases clipped from V and 5 bases from J, the junction kept 1 base outside the gene matches. The CDR3 contains 11 residues. Germline values: CDR1 MNHNY, CDR2 SVGAGI (reference sequence). CDR3 amino acids: CASTTGYGYTF. Here the CDR3 DNA reads TGTGCCAGCACGACAGGGTATGGCTACACCTTC.

This clone was detected a few times. The gene calls are TRBV2 and TRBJ2-5; TRBD1 matches 7 bases. CDR1 is SNHLY, CDR2 FYNNEI, per germline. CDR3 length: 13 amino acids. With 6 bases clipped from V and 3 bases from J, the junction kept 4 bases outside the gene matches. CDR3 nucleotides: TGTGCCAGCAGGTTCACAGGGGAAGAGACCCAGTACTTC. It is translated as CASRFTGEETQYF.

The chain has TRBV5-6 and TRBJ1-3, with 7 nucleotides matching TRBD1. The CDR3 consists of 15 residues. Germline-derived CDR1 and CDR2 are SGHDT and YYEEEE. Trimming took 2 bases from V and 0 from J; bases not matched to a gene: 2. The CDR3 spells CASSFTGVSGNTIYF. The CDR3 region has the DNA TGTGCCAGCAGCTTCACAGGGGTCTCTGGAAACACCATATATTTT.

The chain links TRBV10-3 to TRBJ1-4; 9 bases agree with TRBD1. Unmatched junction bases numbered 3, after V lost 6 bases and J lost 4 bases. CDR3 size: 14 residues. The V gene's germline CDR1 is ENHRY and CDR2 SYGVKD. The CDR3 DNA reads as TGTGCCATCAGAATGGGACAGGGTAATGAAAAACTGTTTTTT. This encodes CAIRMGQGNEKLFF.

The chain has TRBV27 and TRBJ1-2, with 8 bases matching TRBD1. CDR1 MNHEY and CDR2 SMNVEV come from the germline V gene (reference sequence). V trimming: 4 bases; J trimming: 7 bases; junction bases outside the gene matches: 8. The CDR3 runs to 14 residues. The CDR3 bases are TGTGCCAGCAGTTCTGGACAGGGCTCGAGTGGCTACACCTTC. Its protein is CASSSGQGSSGYTF.

The rearrangement joins TRBV6-1 to TRBJ2-3; no definite D call. Germline CDR1 reads MNHNS; CDR2 reads SASEGT. V shed 8 bases and J shed 1 base, with 16 bases lying between them. CDR3 length: 15 amino acids. The CDR3 bases are TGTGCCAGCCGTCCGACACGAATAGGCACAGATACGCAGTATTTT. Protein sequence: CASRPTRIGTDTQYF.